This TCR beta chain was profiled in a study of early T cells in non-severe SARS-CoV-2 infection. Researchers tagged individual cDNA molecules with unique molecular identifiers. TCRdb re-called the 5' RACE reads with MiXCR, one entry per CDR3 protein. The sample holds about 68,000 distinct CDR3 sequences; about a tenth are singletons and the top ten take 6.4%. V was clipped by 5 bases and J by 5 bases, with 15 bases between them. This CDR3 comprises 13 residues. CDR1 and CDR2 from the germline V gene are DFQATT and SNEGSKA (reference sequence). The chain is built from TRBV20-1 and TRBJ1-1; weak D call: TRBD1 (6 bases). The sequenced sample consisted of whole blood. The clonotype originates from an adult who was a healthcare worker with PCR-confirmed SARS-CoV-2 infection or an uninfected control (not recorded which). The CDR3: CSAPGGRGTEAFF. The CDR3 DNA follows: TGCAGTGCTCCCGGGGGCAGAGGGACTGAAGCTTTCTTT.